Below are 30 T cell receptor beta chains sequenced from a single sample in a study of monozygotic twins with cystic fibrosis. Sequencing was performed with immunoSEQ multiplex PCR; in TCRdb, only in-frame clones are kept and a portion is missing. The sample shows about 26,000 clones, 90% of them seen only once. The sample was blood. These receptors originate from a girl under 10 years old with cystic fibrosis.

This clone was detected a few times. The chain links TRBV5-1 to TRBJ1-2; unclear D gene. The CDR3 is made up of 12 amino acids. From germline, CDR1 is SGHRS and CDR2 YFSETQ. V lost 6 bases, J lost 5 bases, and 11 bases lay in between. CDR3 nucleotide sequence: TGCGCCAGCAACGACGACGGATATGGCTACACCTTC. Translated, it gives CASNDDGYGYTF.

In nucleotides, the CDR3 is TGTGCCAGTAGTGACCCATGGCGCGGGGGGGCCTACAATGAGCAGTTCTTC. Amino acids: CASSDPWRGGAYNEQFF. The chain links TRBV19 to TRBJ2-1; 9 nucleotides line up with TRBD2. This CDR3 is 17 amino acids long. The germline V gene has CDR1 LNHDA and CDR2 SQIVND (reference sequence). The V and J ends lost 5 bases and 2 bases, in that order; junction bases with no gene match: 10.

The rearrangement links TRBV6-1 to TRBJ1-6; no firm D call. The CDR3 totals 15 residues. The V end lost 5 bases, the J end lost 0 bases, and 8 bases lay between the germline ends. In germline, CDR1 is MNHNS, CDR2 SASEGT. CDR3 amino acids: CASSRGSSYNSPLHF. The CDR3 DNA reads TGTGCCAGCAGTAGAGGGAGCTCCTATAATTCACCCCTCCACTTT.

The rearrangement links TRBV27 to TRBJ1-6; possible D gene TRBD1, 5 bases. CDR1 and CDR2 (germline): MNHEY, SMNVEV (reference sequence). The CDR3 length is 15 residues. V was shortened by 2 bases and J by 7 bases, with 12 bases between the two germline ends. CDR3 DNA: TGTGCCAGCAGTTTAACACAGGCGTCAAATTCACCCCTCCACTTT. Translation: CASSLTQASNSPLHF.

This clone was detected only once. This chain links TRBV30 with TRBJ2-5; possibly TRBD1 or TRBD2 for D (5 bases each). The CDR3 covers 12 residues. The germline V gene encodes CDR1 GTSNPN and CDR2 SVGIG (reference sequence). V lost 2 bases, J lost 3 bases, and 7 bases lay in between. CDR3: CAWSWGKETQYF. CDR3 in DNA: TGTGCCTGGAGTTGGGGGAAAGAGACCCAGTACTTC.

The chain uses TRBV5-1 and TRBJ2-1; possible D gene TRBD1, 6 bases. CDR3 length: 13 amino acids. With 3 bases removed from V and 7 bases from J, the gap between germline ends came to 11 bases. Germline CDR1 SGHRS, CDR2 YFSETQ. The CDR3 sequence: CASSSTGKNEQFF. As DNA, the CDR3 is TGCGCCAGCAGCTCAACAGGGAAGAATGAGCAGTTCTTC. Based on the CDR3 plus reference TRBV5-1 and TRBJ2-1, the full variable domain is KAGVTQTPRYLIKTRGQQVTLSCSPISGHRSVSWYQQTPGQGLQFLFEYFSETQRNKGNFPGRFSGRQFSNSRSEMNVSTLELGDSALYLCASSSTGKNEQFFGPGTRLTVL.

V is TRBV6-4 and J is TRBJ2-7, with unresolved D. This CDR3 comprises 14 residues. Germline CDR1 and CDR2: MRHNA and SNTAGT. V was trimmed by 4 bases and J by 0 bases, leaving 10 bases between them. Here the CDR3 DNA reads TGTGCCAGCAGTGCAAGCCCGGGCTCCTACGAGCAGTACTTC. This gives the protein CASSASPGSYEQYF.

The V call is TRBV5-6, the J call TRBJ1-1; D gene ambiguous. V lost 1 base to trimming and J lost 4 bases, with 5 bases between them. This CDR3 region has 12 residues. CDR1 and CDR2 (germline): SGHDT, YYEEEE. The CDR3 loop is CASSLLSTEAFF. The CDR3 DNA reads as TGTGCCAGCAGCTTGCTGAGCACTGAAGCTTTCTTT.

In its sample, this clone was seen a few times. The chain links TRBV4-2 to TRBJ1-4; the D gene is possibly TRBD1 (6 bases). The germline CDR1 and CDR2 sequences are LGHNA and YNFKEQ. There are 16 residues in the CDR3. The V end lost 0 bases, the J end lost 8 bases, and 16 bases lay between the germline ends. This CDR3 reads CASSQEGLQGMEKLFF. CDR3 coding DNA: TGTGCCAGCAGCCAAGAGGGTTTGCAGGGGATGGAAAAACTGTTTTTT.

This clone was recorded once. This chain uses TRBV29-1 with TRBJ1-1; 8 bases fit TRBD1. This CDR3 region has 14 residues. CDR1 and CDR2 (germline): SQVTM, ANQGSEA. Germline trimming cut 3 bases from V and 11 bases from J; bases unmatched to any gene: 14. The CDR3 region is CSVDVGQGARGAFF. The CDR3 nucleotides are TGCAGCGTTGATGTTGGGCAGGGGGCGCGGGGGGCTTTCTTT. Supplemented by reference TRBV29-1 and TRBJ1-1, the full variable domain reads SAVISQKPSRDICQRGTSLTIQCQVDSQVTMMFWYRQQPGQSLTLIATANQGSEATYESGFVIDKFPISRPNLTFSTLTVSNMSPEDSSIYLCSVDVGQGARGAFFGQGTRLTVV.

Remarks on this clone: Germline and junction disagree at one end, which may indicate a read error. V gene TRBV2 combines with J gene TRBJ2-7; a possible D gene is TRBD2 (6 bases). This CDR3 spans 13 amino acids. Germline loops: CDR1 SNHLY, CDR2 FYNNEI. Here the CDR3 DNA reads TGTGCCAGCAGTCTTTTTTCCCAGGGAAAGGAGGGGTTC. It codes for CASSLFSQGKEGF.

This clone was seen just once. The chain employs TRBV5-6 and TRBJ1-6; D is unclear. V was cut by 6 bases and J by 0 bases, with 10 bases left in between. The CDR3 is 15 amino acids. Germline CDR1 SGHDT, CDR2 YYEEEE. The DNA for the CDR3 is TGTGCCAGCACTGACATCAGCTCCTATAATTCACCCCTCCACTTT. Protein product: CASTDISSYNSPLHF.

In this sample, this clone turned up once. The J gene is TRBJ1-2, the V gene TRBV7-2, with a weak D call TRBD1 (5 bases). Germline assignment: CDR1 SGHTA and CDR2 FQGNSA. This CDR3 has 13 residues. The V and J ends lost 4 bases and 4 bases respectively, with 10 bases between them. The CDR3 coding sequence is TGTGCCAGCAGCTCGGGACTGACCTATGGCTACACCTTC. This encodes CASSSGLTYGYTF.

The genes are TRBV9 and TRBJ1-5; 7 bases align to TRBD1. Trimming at V came to 3 bases and at J to 5 bases, leaving 5 bases not matched to a gene. The germline V gene has CDR1 SGDLS and CDR2 YYNGEE. CDR3 length: 14 residues. In DNA form, the CDR3 reads TGTGCCAGCAGCGCCGACAGGGAATATCAGCCCCAGCATTTT. It codes for CASSADREYQPQHF.

V usage is TRBV6-6 and J usage is TRBJ1-5; 8 nucleotides match TRBD1. V lost 4 bases, J lost 4 bases, and 3 bases stayed unmatched. This CDR3 comprises 14 residues. CDR1 MNHNY and CDR2 SVGAGI come from the germline V gene (reference sequence). The CDR3: CASSWQGANQPQHF. DNA of the CDR3: TGTGCCAGCAGTTGGCAGGGGGCGAATCAGCCCCAGCATTTT.

This clone was observed once. V is TRBV7-9 and J is TRBJ2-5; no definite D call. CDR3 length: 11 residues. Germline CDR1 and CDR2: SEHNR and FQNEAQ (reference sequence). Deletions cut 6 bases from V and 5 bases from J, with 7 bases between. DNA for the CDR3: TGTGCCAGCAGTTTCGGTGAGACCCAGTACTTC. Protein product: CASSFGETQYF.

The chain joins TRBV13 to TRBJ2-1, with TRBD2 matching 7 bases. The CDR3 runs 17 residues. CDR1 is PRHDT, CDR2 FYEKMQ, per germline (reference sequence). Trimming took 0 bases from V and 0 from J; bases not matched to a gene: 5. CDR3 amino acids: CASSLGPAGVSYNEQFF. In DNA, the CDR3 is TGTGCCAGCAGCTTAGGACCGGCGGGGGTCTCCTACAATGAGCAGTTCTTC.

The CDR3 is CASSPRGQGNTEAFF. The CDR3 bases are TGTGCCAGCTCACCCCGGGGACAGGGGAACACTGAAGCTTTCTTT. This chain links TRBV18 with TRBJ1-1; 9 nucleotides line up with TRBD1. The V segment lost 3 bases and the J segment 1 base; nucleotides outside the gene matches: 3. The CDR3 length is 15 residues. Germline CDR1 is KGHSH and CDR2 is LQKENI. Looking up the rest from reference TRBV18 and TRBJ1-1 gives the full variable domain: NAGVMQNPRHLVRRRGQEARLRCSPMKGHSHVYWYRQLPEEGLKFMVYLQKENIIDESGMPKERFSAEFPKEGPSILRIQQVVRGDSAAYFCASSPRGQGNTEAFFGQGTRLTVV.

The rearrangement uses TRBV19 and TRBJ2-2; no clear D gene. V lost 5 bases and J lost 8, with 12 bases in between. Germline loops: CDR1 LNHDA, CDR2 SQIVND (reference sequence). The CDR3 is 13 residues long. CDR3 in DNA: TGTGCCAGTAGTCCTCTAATATCGGGGGAGCTGTTTTTT. This encodes CASSPLISGELFF.

Here the CDR3 DNA reads TGTGCCAGCAGCTATGACAGTGGCCTCAATTCACCCCTCCACTTT. This encodes CASSYDSGLNSPLHF. The chain combines TRBV5-4 with TRBJ1-6; tentative D call: TRBD1 (5 bases). Trimming took 3 bases from V and 7 from J, leaving 14 bases between them. Germline V gives CDR1 SGHNT, CDR2 YYREEE (reference sequence). There are 15 residues in the CDR3.

The chain has TRBV5-1 and TRBJ2-2, with D perhaps TRBD2 (6 bases). This CDR3 contains 16 residues. V was trimmed by 0 bases and J by 6 bases, leaving 15 bases between them. The germline gives CDR1 SGHRS, CDR2 YFSETQ. CDR3 in DNA: TGCGCCAGCAGCTTGGAGGGACTTTCCATCGCCGGGGAGCTGTTTTTT. Translated, it gives CASSLEGLSIAGELFF.

The chain couples TRBV5-1 to TRBJ1-1, with D possibly matching TRBD1 (6 bases). The V end was cut by 3 bases, the J end by 1 base, with 19 bases between. The CDR3 runs to 17 residues. Germline loops: CDR1 SGHRS, CDR2 YFSETQ. Here the CDR3 reads CASSSTLAIQGNTEAFF. CDR3 nucleotide sequence: TGCGCCAGCAGCTCCACCCTCGCTATACAGGGGAACACTGAAGCTTTCTTT.

This clone was detected only once. The chain joins TRBV30 to TRBJ1-6; perhaps TRBD1 as D (6 bases). Germline CDR1 GTSNPN, CDR2 SVGIG (reference sequence). This CDR3 region has 19 residues. V lost 0 bases and J 9 bases, leaving 27 bases between the germline ends. CDR3 amino acids: CAWSVYGVQGKWTSSPLHF. The CDR3 DNA follows: TGTGCCTGGAGTGTATACGGCGTACAGGGAAAGTGGACGAGTTCACCCCTCCACTTT.

This chain connects TRBV7-9 to TRBJ1-2, with D possibly being TRBD1 (5 bases). V was clipped by 0 bases and J by 5 bases, with 16 bases between them. The CDR3 sequence is 16 residues long. From germline, CDR1 is SEHNR and CDR2 FQNEAQ (reference sequence). The CDR3 coding sequence is TGTGCCAGCAGCTTAGCGATAGACATCCGGGGGTATGGCTACACCTTC. The encoded protein is CASSLAIDIRGYGYTF.

The rearrangement uses TRBV18 and TRBJ1-2; 8 positions agree with TRBD1. This CDR3 is 15 amino acids long. Germline CDR1 and CDR2: KGHSH and LQKENI. The trim removed 2 bases at V and 3 bases at J, leaving 5 bases unmatched. The CDR3 DNA reads TGTGCCAGCTCACCAAAGGGACAGGCAGACTATGGCTACACCTTC. The encoded protein is CASSPKGQADYGYTF.

Details on this clone: At one boundary the junction diverges from the germline segment, which might be a read error. The chain recombines TRBV7-6 with TRBJ1-2, with D unclear. The germline gives CDR1 SGHVS, CDR2 FNYEAQ. This CDR3 comprises 16 residues. This CDR3 reads CASSLVPLGPIYSYTF. CDR3 nucleotides: TGTGCCAGCAGCTTAGTACCTTTAGGACCGATCTATAGCTACACCTTC.

V is TRBV7-8 and J is TRBJ2-5, with D unresolved. This CDR3 spans 16 amino acids. From germline, CDR1 is SGHVS and CDR2 FQNEAQ. V shed 5 bases and J shed 7 bases, with 23 bases lying between them. The CDR3 here is CASSPAAVSSLGTQYF. The CDR3 region has the DNA TGTGCCAGCAGCCCCGCGGCGGTCTCCTCACTGGGGACCCAGTACTTC.

The rearrangement uses TRBV30 and TRBJ1-6, with 7 positions matching TRBD1. The length of the CDR3 is 12 residues. V dropped 8 bases and J dropped 11; count of bases not matched to a gene: 9. From germline, CDR1 is GTSNPN and CDR2 SVGIG (reference sequence). This CDR3 reads CAGNEGQTPLHF. CDR3 nucleotide sequence: TGTGCCGGCAATGAGGGACAGACACCCCTCCACTTT.

The chain couples TRBV6-5 to TRBJ1-5; 8 positions agree with TRBD1. The V gene end was trimmed by 5 bases and the J gene end by 3 bases; junction bases not matched to a gene: 3. The CDR3 spans 14 residues. Germline V gene data show CDR1 as MNHEY and CDR2 as SVGAGI. The CDR3, as DNA: TGTGCCAGCAGTACGGACAGGGTCAATCAGCCCCAGCATTTT. The encoded protein is CASSTDRVNQPQHF.

The V gene is TRBV6-5, the J gene TRBJ2-1; 8 bases agree with TRBD2. This CDR3 region has 15 residues. J was trimmed by 8 bases and V by 2 bases; bases with no gene match: 8. Germline values: CDR1 MNHEY, CDR2 SVGAGI. The CDR3 DNA reads TGTGCCAGCAGTTACGGACGGGGGGGGTTGTATGAGCAGTTCTTC. Protein sequence: CASSYGRGGLYEQFF.